These T cell receptor beta chains were read from a single sample in a study of T-cell memory formation after mild COVID-19. A single record per CDR3 protein comes from TCRdb applying MiXCR to the 5' RACE reads. This table holds around 300,000 distinct CDR3 sequences, about 13% found once. Sequencing input: PBMCs or a T cell subset sorted from them (not recorded which). Receptor source: a man between 18 and 35 years old who had mild COVID-19 (a few samples of this study predate the infection). Cell type and time point are not known. The CDR3 runs from the conserved cysteine through the conserved F or W. D genes are given only for firm matches. For some rows the clone size is stated as once, few or many, or as a class when expanded; others skip it.

DNA: TGTGCCAGCAGCCCCCCGGGACAGTCTAACTATGGCTACACCTTC; CDR3: CASSPPGQSNYGYTF; size: .; D: TRBD1; V: TRBV4-2; J: TRBJ1-2
DNA: TGTGCCAGTCGTACGGGGACGGGCACTGAAGCTTTCTTT; CDR3: CASRTGTGTEAFF; size: .; D: .; V: TRBV19; J: TRBJ1-1
DNA: TGCGCCAGCAGTTCCCTAGGGACAGGGGATGAGCAGTTCTTC; CDR3: CASSSLGTGDEQFF; size: .; D: TRBD1; V: TRBV5-1; J: TRBJ2-1
DNA: TGTGCCAGCAGCCGACAGGACCCGGGACAGGGATATGGCTACACCTTC; CDR3: CASSRQDPGQGYGYTF; size: once; D: TRBD1; V: TRBV27; J: TRBJ1-2
DNA: TGTGCCAGCAGGTTTCGGGACAGGGGTGGCTACACCTTC; CDR3: CASRFRDRGGYTF; size: .; D: TRBD1; V: TRBV6-5; J: TRBJ1-2
DNA: TGTGCCAGCAGCTTAGTTGGGGGTCGGAGTCCAGATACGCAGTATTTT; CDR3: CASSLVGGRSPDTQYF; size: .; D: .; V: TRBV7-2; J: TRBJ2-3
DNA: TGTGCCAGCAGCTTAAGTCTCGGCGGGGAGCTGTTTTTT; CDR3: CASSLSLGGELFF; size: many; D: .; V: TRBV7-8; J: TRBJ2-2
DNA: TGTGCCAGCAGCTTGAGTCAGGGGGCGGACCCCTATAATTCACCCCTCCACTTT; CDR3: CASSLSQGADPYNSPLHF; size: many; D: TRBD1; V: TRBV5-8; J: TRBJ1-6
DNA: TGTGCCAGCAGCGTGGGGCCGGGACACCGGAAGGACAATGAGCAGTTCTTC; CDR3: CASSVGPGHRKDNEQFF; size: few; D: .; V: TRBV7-9; J: TRBJ2-1
DNA: TGTGCCAGCAGCTTATCGGGGGGTGAGCAGTTCTTC; CDR3: CASSLSGGEQFF; size: many; D: TRBD2; V: TRBV7-9; J: TRBJ2-1
DNA: TGCAGCGGCCTTGTCACCGGGGAGCTGTTTTTT; CDR3: CSGLVTGELFF; size: .; D: .; V: TRBV29-1; J: TRBJ2-2
DNA: TGCGCCAGCAGTTCGGACCCAGGGAACACTGAAGCTTTCTTT; CDR3: CASSSDPGNTEAFF; size: few; D: .; V: TRBV5-1; J: TRBJ1-1
DNA: TGTGCCAGCAGCCAGGACAACGGGGCTGAGCAGTTCTTC; CDR3: CASSQDNGAEQFF; size: .; D: .; V: TRBV5-4; J: TRBJ2-1